Each of the 9 T cell receptor beta chains below was sequenced from the same sample in a study of beta chain features in type 1 diabetes. Every isolated RNA sample was fully reverse transcribed, so sequencing captured expressed TCRB transcripts. The protocol was immunoSEQ multiplex PCR, while the TCRdb copy is restricted to in-frame clones and leaves out a portion. The repertoire holds around 340,000 clones, roughly a fifth seen once, with 0.044% in the top ten. Sequenced material: naive CD4+ T cells from blood. These receptors originate from a woman between 18 and 29 years old in good health.

This clone has more than one count but fewer than ten. The chain carries TRBV19 and TRBJ2-7, with 8 nucleotides matching TRBD2. V was pared by 6 bases and J by 2 bases, with 3 bases of the junction left unmatched. CDR3 length equals 13 residues. Germline CDR1 and CDR2: LNHDA and SQIVND (reference sequence). DNA of the CDR3: TGTGCCAGTAGGCGGGAGGAGACCTACGAGCAGTACTTC. Residues: CASRREETYEQYF.

This clone was seen a handful of times. Here the CDR3 DNA reads TGTGCCAGCAGCGCTCCTAGCGGGCTCACAGATACGCAGTATTTT. As protein: CASSAPSGLTDTQYF. This chain joins TRBV9 and TRBJ2-3; TRBD2 matches at 8 bases. V trimming: 3 bases; J trimming: 2 bases; junction bases outside the gene matches: 5. In germline, CDR1 is SGDLS, CDR2 YYNGEE. The CDR3 is made up of 15 amino acids.

The table lists this clone with a few counts. The chain couples TRBV2 to TRBJ2-2; 12 bases are shared with TRBD2. CDR1 is SNHLY and CDR2 is FYNNEI in the germline V gene. The CDR3 consists of 21 residues. Trimming at V came to 7 bases and at J to 5 bases, leaving 23 bases not matched to a gene. The CDR3 sequence: CASKLKTRDGLAGPVTGELFF. Here the CDR3 DNA reads TGTGCCAGCAAACTAAAAACTAGGGACGGACTAGCGGGACCGGTAACCGGGGAGCTGTTTTTT.

The J gene is TRBJ1-5, the V gene TRBV6-6, with TRBD1 identical over 8 bases. From germline, CDR1 is MNHNY and CDR2 SVGAGI (reference sequence). Losses at the gene ends were 6 bases for V and 5 bases for J; bases not matched to a gene: 6. CDR3 size: 14 residues. The CDR3 loop is CASSRQGLDQPQHF. CDR3 DNA: TGTGCCAGCAGCCGACAGGGGCTCGATCAGCCCCAGCATTTT.

V and J are TRBV7-3 and TRBJ1-1, with TRBD1 as a possible D gene (5 bases). The V gene lost 5 bases and the J gene lost 4 bases, with 11 bases spanning the gap. CDR3 length equals 13 residues. The germline gives CDR1 SGHTA, CDR2 FQGTGA. Written as DNA, the CDR3 is TGTGCCAGCAGCCCTCGGGGGGGCACTGAAGCTTTCTTT. Translated: CASSPRGGTEAFF.

The genes are TRBV7-2 and TRBJ2-1; 9 nucleotides align to TRBD2. CDR3 length equals 11 residues. From germline, CDR1 is SGHTA and CDR2 FQGNSA. V lost 8 bases, J lost 10 bases, and 3 bases stayed unmatched. The CDR3 loop reads CASGAGGEQFF. Here the CDR3 DNA reads TGTGCCAGCGGAGCGGGGGGCGAGCAGTTCTTC.

The CDR3 DNA is TGCGCCAGCAGCCGGACGGGACTGGCTTATGGCTACACCTTC. This translates into CASSRTGLAYGYTF. This sequence joins TRBV5-1 and TRBJ1-2, with D possibly matching TRBD1 (5 bases). CDR1 SGHRS and CDR2 YFSETQ come from the germline V gene. The V end was cut by 4 bases, the J end by 5 bases, with 15 bases between. The CDR3 extends over 14 amino acids.

This clone was observed a few times. The chain uses TRBV2 and TRBJ2-1; D remains ambiguous. V was pared by 7 bases and J by 9 bases, with 10 bases between. From germline, CDR1 is SNHLY and CDR2 FYNNEI. The CDR3 is 11 residues long. The CDR3 region has the DNA TGTGCCAGCACTAGGTCCGGTGAGCAGTTCTTC. Protein product: CASTRSGEQFF.

This clone showed up just a few times. This chain connects TRBV28 to TRBJ1-2, with 10 bases aligning to TRBD1. After removal of 5 bases from V and 5 bases from J, the junction contained 2 bases not matched to a gene. Per germline, CDR1 MDHEN and CDR2 SYDVKM. The CDR3 extends over 13 amino acids. The CDR3: CASSQDRGYGYTF. CDR3 DNA: TGTGCCAGCAGTCAGGACAGGGGGTATGGCTACACCTTC.